This T cell receptor (beta chain) was captured by sequencing in a study of T cell responses to AZD1222 COVID-19 vaccine (dated by TCRdb to 2020 to 2023). Concerning the study at large: AZD1222 recipients whose second dose came at about 4 weeks and those whose second dose came at about 12 weeks were combined into one group, since spike-specific TCR depth and breadth did not differ between the two schedules. Trial participants were enrolled by age into 18-55, 56-69 and 70-plus year subgroups, with 148, 28 and 57 TCR-sequenced participants respectively. A total of approximately 240 trial participants underwent TCR sequencing, of whom 207 had received two doses of AZD1222 and around 25 had received two doses of the MenACWY control vaccine.

The CDR3 regions of human TCRbeta chains were subjected to immunosequencing. The study's processing was this. TCRs in the repertoires were matched against a reference library of SARS-CoV-2-specific TCRs that had been generated with the MIRA antigen-specificity platform. Breadth was defined as the fraction of unique TCRs that were SARS-CoV-2-associated. Depth was defined as the fraction of total T cells that were SARS-CoV-2-associated. Using the MIRA data, each spike-specific TCR was assigned both to the spike region to which the TCR was reactive and to a CD4 or CD8 class. Log10-transformed breadth and depth values were compared by one-way ANOVA with Sidak's multiple comparisons tests. Here the immuneACCESS table is served through TCRdb, limited to in-frame sequences with V and J called. Missing clones are a known gap in these copies; in checked studies unresolved V genes cover under half, and the rest lacks a known reason. V and J calls and clone size come straight from that table; D and trimming were deduced from the DNA. The sample yields about 93,000 clones; around 90% were counted once. 16% of the sample is taken by the ten largest.

Sample time point, as interpreted from the label and publication: baseline before first vaccination. Vaccinee samples came from UK trials COV001 and COV002, including a single-blind randomized controlled phase 2/3 trial of AZD1222 (ChAdOx1 nCoV-19) in healthy adults. For TCRbeta chain sequencing, PBMC samples were collected from trial participants at day 0 and at day 28 after the second dose. The germline V gene sets CDR1 to MNHNS and CDR2 to SASEGT. V loses 1 base, J loses 1 base, and the germline ends lie 13 bases apart. From its cysteine to its phenylalanine, the CDR3 spans 16 amino acids. The entry retains the CDR3 DNA only, 48 bases that are in frame from base 1. About this clone: Its antigen has not been determined. Base qualities are not at hand, and no much larger clone is one base apart.

What the work shows at the level of the full study, not this receptor alone: Because no day 14 peak-response samples were available, the repertoires could be characterized only after the peak T cell response. A significant rise in spike-specific TCR breadth and depth was observed after two AZD1222 doses relative to day 0 and relative to MenACWY recipients. Participants were mostly white British and included more females than males, and it was suggested by the authors that clonal diversity may have been underestimated. Conclusions about previously exposed vaccinees were limited because only six or seven AZD1222 recipients were SARS-CoV-2 seropositive at baseline. In the small 56-69-year group, the increase in depth fell short of significance, most likely because of low power. The whole spike protein was spanned by vaccine-associated CD4 TCRs, and dominant responses were seen in regions 160-218 and 743-854. Epitopes outside the regions mutated in the B.1.351 and B.1.1.7 variants were reportedly recognized by nearly half of the unique spike-specific TCRs.

The rearrangement joined TRBV6-1 to TRBJ2-5; no D gene can be assigned with confidence. The origin of this receptor is an adult in good health. Source: peripheral blood, taken on day 0 of AZD1222 vaccination. The CDR3 protein is CASSEGPRPLQETQYF. The nucleotides are TGTGCCAGCAGTGAAGGGCCCAGGCCCCTCCAAGAGACCCAGTACTTC.